Here is one T cell receptor beta chain with its context. The data derive from a study of T cell changes during pregnancy in multiple sclerosis. Sequencing was performed with immunoSEQ multiplex PCR; in TCRdb, only in-frame clones are kept and a portion is missing. The table shows 75,000 to 80,000 clones, with around 93% occurring only once. With 0 bases clipped from V and 4 bases from J, the junction kept 12 bases outside the gene matches. Germline V lookup: CDR1 SGHKS, CDR2 YYEKEE (reference sequence). This CDR3 is 19 amino acids long. Sequenced material: peripheral blood, taken after pregnancy. This chain links TRBV5-5 with TRBJ2-3, with TRBD2 matching over 12 bases. The TCR was taken from a female donor in good health, enrolled as a control in a pregnancy study. The DNA of the CDR3 is TGTGCCAGCAGCTTGGCTCCGACTAGCGGGAGTGGGACCCCAGATACGCAGTATTTT. Its translation is CASSLAPTSGSGTPDTQYF.